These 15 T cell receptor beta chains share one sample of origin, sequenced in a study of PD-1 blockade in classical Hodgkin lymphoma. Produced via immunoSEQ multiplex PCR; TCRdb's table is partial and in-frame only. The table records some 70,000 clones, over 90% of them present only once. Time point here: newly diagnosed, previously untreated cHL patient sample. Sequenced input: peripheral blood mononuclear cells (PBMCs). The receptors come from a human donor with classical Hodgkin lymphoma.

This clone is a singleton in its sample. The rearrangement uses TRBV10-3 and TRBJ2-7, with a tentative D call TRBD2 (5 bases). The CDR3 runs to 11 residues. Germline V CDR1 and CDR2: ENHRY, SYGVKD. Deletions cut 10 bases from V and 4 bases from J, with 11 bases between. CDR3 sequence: CATKGVYEQYF. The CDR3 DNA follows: TGTGCCACCAAGGGAGTTTACGAGCAGTACTTC.

CDR3 bases: TGTGCCAGCAGCACTCAGACAGGCTTCTATGGCTACACCTTC. The encoded protein is CASSTQTGFYGYTF. V usage is TRBV7-2 and J usage is TRBJ1-2, with D possibly TRBD1 on 6 matching bases. The CDR3 runs 14 residues. V was cut by 5 bases and J by 4 bases, with 14 bases left in between. Germline V gives CDR1 SGHTA, CDR2 FQGNSA.

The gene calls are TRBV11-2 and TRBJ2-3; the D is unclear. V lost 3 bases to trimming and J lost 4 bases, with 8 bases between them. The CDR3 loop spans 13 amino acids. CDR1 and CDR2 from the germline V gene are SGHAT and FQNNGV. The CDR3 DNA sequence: TGTGCCAGCAGCTTCCTTGGCGCAGATACGCAGTATTTT. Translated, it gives CASSFLGADTQYF.

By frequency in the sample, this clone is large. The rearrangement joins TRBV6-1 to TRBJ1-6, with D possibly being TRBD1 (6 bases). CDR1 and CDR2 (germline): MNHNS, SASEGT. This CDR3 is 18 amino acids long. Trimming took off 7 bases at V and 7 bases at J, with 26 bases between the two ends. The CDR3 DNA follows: TGTGCCAGCATTGATCGGGGTAACCACAGGGTACGGAATTCACCCCTCCACTTT. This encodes CASIDRGNHRVRNSPLHF.

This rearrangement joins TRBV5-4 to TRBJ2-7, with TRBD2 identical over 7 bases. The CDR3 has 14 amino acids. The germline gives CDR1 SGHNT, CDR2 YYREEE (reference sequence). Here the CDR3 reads CASSLGSGLADLVV. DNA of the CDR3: TGTGCCAGCAGCTTGGGTTCGGGGCTAGCGGACCTCGTAGTC.

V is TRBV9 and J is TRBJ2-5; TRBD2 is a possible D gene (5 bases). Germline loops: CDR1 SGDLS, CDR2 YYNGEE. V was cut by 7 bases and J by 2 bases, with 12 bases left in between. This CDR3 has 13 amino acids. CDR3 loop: CASGSPTQETQYF. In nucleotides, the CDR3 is TGTGCCAGCGGGAGCCCCACACAAGAGACCCAGTACTTC.

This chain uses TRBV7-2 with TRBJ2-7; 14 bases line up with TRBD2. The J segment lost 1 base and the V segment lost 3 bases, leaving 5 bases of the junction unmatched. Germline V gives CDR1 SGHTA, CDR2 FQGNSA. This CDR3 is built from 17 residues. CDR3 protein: CASSFSGTSGGSYEQYF. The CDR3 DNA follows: TGTGCCAGCAGCTTTTCCGGGACTAGCGGGGGTTCCTACGAGCAGTACTTC.

The CDR3 spells CASSSRGGTAGNTIYF. CDR3 sequence (DNA): TGTGCCAGCAGTTCCCGGGGAGGGACGGCTGGAAACACCATATATTTT. The gene calls are TRBV27 and TRBJ1-3, with a possible D match to TRBD1 (5 bases). Per germline, CDR1 MNHEY and CDR2 SMNVEV (reference sequence). This CDR3 has 16 amino acids. V was shortened by 4 bases and J by 2 bases, with 15 bases between the two germline ends.

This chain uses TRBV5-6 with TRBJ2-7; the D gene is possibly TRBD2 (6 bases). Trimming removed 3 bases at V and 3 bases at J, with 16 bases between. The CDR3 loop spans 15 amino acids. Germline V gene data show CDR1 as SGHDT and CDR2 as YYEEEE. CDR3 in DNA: TGTGCCAGCAGCTGGGGGGAAGGCGGATACTACGAGCAGTACTTC. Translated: CASSWGEGGYYEQYF.

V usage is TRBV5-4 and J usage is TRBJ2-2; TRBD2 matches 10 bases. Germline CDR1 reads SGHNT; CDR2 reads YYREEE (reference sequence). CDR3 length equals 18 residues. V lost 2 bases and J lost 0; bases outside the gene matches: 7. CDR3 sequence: CASSFSILAGTNTGELFF. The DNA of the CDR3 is TGTGCCAGCAGCTTCAGTATACTAGCGGGAACGAACACCGGGGAGCTGTTTTTT. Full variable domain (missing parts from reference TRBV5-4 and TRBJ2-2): ETGVTQSPTHLIKTRGQQVTLRCSSQSGHNTVSWYQQALGQGPQFIFQYYREEENGRGNFPPRFSGLQFPNYSSELNVNALELDDSALYLCASSFSILAGTNTGELFFGEGSRLTVL.

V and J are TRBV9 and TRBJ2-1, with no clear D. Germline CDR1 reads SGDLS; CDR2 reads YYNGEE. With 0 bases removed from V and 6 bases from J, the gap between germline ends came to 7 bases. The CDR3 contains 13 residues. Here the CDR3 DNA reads TGTGCCAGCAGCGTAGCTATCGGCAATGAGCAGTTCTTC. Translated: CASSVAIGNEQFF.

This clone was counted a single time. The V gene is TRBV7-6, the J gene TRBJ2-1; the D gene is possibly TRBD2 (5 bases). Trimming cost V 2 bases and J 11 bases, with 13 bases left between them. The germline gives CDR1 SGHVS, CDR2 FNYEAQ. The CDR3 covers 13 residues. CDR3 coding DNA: TGTGCCAGCAGCTTAACGGTGGGAGCTAAGCAGTTCTTC. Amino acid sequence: CASSLTVGAKQFF.

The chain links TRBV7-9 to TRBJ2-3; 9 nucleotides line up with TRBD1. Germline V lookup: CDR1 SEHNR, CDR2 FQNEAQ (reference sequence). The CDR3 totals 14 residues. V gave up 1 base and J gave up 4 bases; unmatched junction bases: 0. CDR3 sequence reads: CASSLGTGADTQYF. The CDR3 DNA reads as TGTGCCAGCAGCTTAGGGACAGGGGCAGATACGCAGTATTTT.

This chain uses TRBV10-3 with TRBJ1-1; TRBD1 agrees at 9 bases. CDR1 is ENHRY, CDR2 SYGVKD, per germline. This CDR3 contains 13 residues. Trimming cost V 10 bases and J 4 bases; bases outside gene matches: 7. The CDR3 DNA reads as TGTGCCACCTCGACACAGGGGGCCACTGAAGCTTTCTTT. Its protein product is CATSTQGATEAFF.

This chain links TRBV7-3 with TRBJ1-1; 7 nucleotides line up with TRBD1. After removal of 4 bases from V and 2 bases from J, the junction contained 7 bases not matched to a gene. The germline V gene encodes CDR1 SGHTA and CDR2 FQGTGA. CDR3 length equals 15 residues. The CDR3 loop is CASSSHRGPNTEAFF. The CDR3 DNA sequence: TGTGCCAGCAGCTCCCACAGGGGTCCTAACACTGAAGCTTTCTTT.